Presented here are 17 T cell receptor beta chains from one specimen sequenced in a study of blood T cell repertoires in COVID-19 (dated by TCRdb to 2020 to 2022). Library creation used the immunoSEQ multiplex PCR assay. Held by TCRdb, this immuneACCESS table contains in-frame sequences only and omits some clones. Under half of the omission traces to an unresolved V gene where checked; the cause of the rest is unknown. Across this sample there are some 120,000 clones, with roughly four fifths seen only once. Roughly 17% of the sample is in the top ten clones. Sequencing was carried out using peripheral blood. These receptors all stem from a man aged 25 to 40 with COVID-19, enrolled during active disease.

This clone was observed once. The J gene is TRBJ2-3, the V gene TRBV10-3; tentative D call: TRBD2 (5 bases). V lost 6 bases and J lost 4, with 11 bases in between. The CDR3 totals 13 residues. CDR1 ENHRY and CDR2 SYGVKD come from the germline V gene. DNA of the CDR3: TGTGCCATCAGGACGAGGGAAGCAGATACGCAGTATTTT. This translates into CAIRTREADTQYF.

In this sample, this clone turned up a few times. The chain combines TRBV19 with TRBJ1-1; possible D gene TRBD1, 5 bases. Per germline, CDR1 LNHDA and CDR2 SQIVND (reference sequence). The CDR3 spans 13 residues. Trimming removed 4 bases at V and 2 bases at J, with 8 bases between. CDR3 sequence reads: CASSTDRNTEAFF. CDR3 DNA: TGTGCCAGTAGTACCGACAGAAACACTGAAGCTTTCTTT.

The chain recombines TRBV7-8 with TRBJ2-7; 7 nucleotides align to TRBD1. CDR1 SGHVS and CDR2 FQNEAQ come from the germline V gene. V dropped 5 bases and J dropped 0; count of bases not matched to a gene: 4. This CDR3 comprises 14 residues. CDR3: CASSLGQASYEQYF. CDR3 in DNA: TGTGCCAGCAGCCTCGGACAGGCCTCCTACGAGCAGTACTTC.

This chain's CDR3 is CASSSIPRLVTNEQFF. CDR3 sequence (DNA): TGTGCCAGCAGCTCCATCCCCCGGCTAGTTACCAATGAGCAGTTCTTC. This chain uses TRBV11-2 with TRBJ2-1; D unclear. The CDR3 covers 16 residues. Trimming took off 4 bases at V and 6 bases at J, with 19 bases between the two ends. Germline CDR1 and CDR2: SGHAT and FQNNGV. The variable domain in full, with the rest retrieved from reference TRBV11-2 and TRBJ2-1, is EAGVAQSPRYKIIEKRQSVAFWCNPISGHATLYWYQQILGQGPKLLIQFQNNGVVDDSQLPKDRFSAERLKGVDSTLKIQPAKLEDSAVYLCASSSIPRLVTNEQFFGPGTRLTVL.

The chain employs TRBV6-5 and TRBJ2-7, with D possibly TRBD2 on 6 matching bases. This CDR3 is built from 15 residues. The V end was cut by 9 bases, the J end by 4 bases, with 22 bases between. CDR1 and CDR2 (germline): MNHEY, SVGAGI. CDR3 nucleotide sequence: TGTGCCAGTACTCCGACGGGGGTAGGGGAGTACGAGCAGTACTTC. Its protein is CASTPTGVGEYEQYF.

The chain recombines TRBV7-9 with TRBJ1-1, with TRBD1 as a possible D gene (5 bases). CDR3 length equals 13 residues. V shed 4 bases and J shed 4 bases, with 10 bases lying between them. Germline V gene lookup returns CDR1 SEHNR and CDR2 FQNEAQ (reference sequence). The CDR3 bases are TGTGCCAGCAGCTCTAGCGGGGGCACTGAAGCTTTCTTT. This codes for CASSSSGGTEAFF.

The rearrangement joins TRBV6-1 to TRBJ1-4; a possible D gene is TRBD1 (6 bases). Germline assignment: CDR1 MNHNS and CDR2 SASEGT. The CDR3 consists of 14 residues. The V gene lost 7 bases and the J gene lost 7 bases, with 16 bases spanning the gap. As DNA, the CDR3 is TGTGCCAGCACCCCGCGGCAGGGGACTGAAAAACTGTTTTTT. Protein sequence: CASTPRQGTEKLFF.

V and J are TRBV3-1 (or the pseudogene TRBV3-2) and TRBJ2-7; 7 nucleotides align to TRBD2. The germline V gene encodes CDR1 LGHDT and CDR2 YNNKEL (reference sequence). CDR3 size: 14 residues. Trimming took 1 base from V and 2 from J; bases not matched to a gene: 2. The CDR3 spells CASSQGGGTYEQYF. The CDR3 DNA sequence: TGTGCCAGCAGCCAAGGGGGGGGAACCTACGAGCAGTACTTC.

The chain employs TRBV27 and TRBJ1-6; no clear D gene. This CDR3 comprises 16 residues. Germline CDR1 is MNHEY and CDR2 is SMNVEV (reference sequence). The ends were cut back, 0 bases at V and 6 bases at J, with 12 bases in the middle. The CDR3 loop is CASSLSGGEGNSPLHF. CDR3 in DNA: TGTGCCAGCAGTTTATCCGGAGGTGAGGGTAATTCACCCCTCCACTTT.

J is TRBJ1-4 and V is TRBV21-1; TRBD1, the table's D call, lacks a check against the DNA. TRBV21-1 is a listed pseudogene. The CDR3 consists of 15 residues. CDR3 region: CASTSRDRRNEKLFF. The CDR3 bases are TGTGCCAGCACGAGCCGGGACAGAAGAAATGAAAAACTGTTTTTT.

The chain is built from TRBV28 and TRBJ1-1; TRBD1 aligns across 7 bases. This CDR3 contains 15 residues. CDR1 is MDHEN and CDR2 is SYDVKM in the germline V gene. Germline trimming cut 2 bases from V and 0 bases from J; bases unmatched to any gene: 3. CDR3 amino acids: CASSLGGQMNTEAFF. CDR3 in DNA: TGTGCCAGCAGTTTAGGGGGACAGATGAACACTGAAGCTTTCTTT.

This clone appeared a few times. This sequence joins TRBV28 and TRBJ1-1; the match to TRBD1 covers 7 bases. The CDR3 consists of 16 residues. CDR1 MDHEN and CDR2 SYDVKM come from the germline V gene. After removal of 2 bases from V and 6 bases from J, the junction contained 12 bases not matched to a gene. The CDR3: CASSLNSAGGRAEAFF. The CDR3 DNA reads TGTGCCAGCAGTTTAAACTCCGCAGGGGGAAGGGCTGAAGCTTTCTTT.

The CDR3 bases are TGTGCCAGCAGTTTGGGTAGCGGGAGAGGCGGGGAGCTGTTTTTT. It codes for CASSLGSGRGGELFF. V gene TRBV27 combines with J gene TRBJ2-2; 9 nucleotides line up with TRBD2. The CDR3 totals 15 residues. Trimming removed 3 bases from V and 7 bases from J; junction bases left unmatched: 6. Per the germline V gene, CDR1 is MNHEY and CDR2 is SMNVEV (reference sequence).

This chain uses TRBV6-1 with TRBJ2-5, with D possibly being TRBD1 (6 bases). Germline loops: CDR1 MNHNS, CDR2 SASEGT. Deletions cut 1 base from V and 0 bases from J, with 15 bases between. This CDR3 comprises 17 residues. The CDR3, as DNA: TGTGCCAGCAGTGAAGATGTGGGGGCCCGGTACCAAGAGACCCAGTACTTC. This codes for CASSEDVGARYQETQYF.

This chain joins TRBV5-1 and TRBJ1-6, with 11 positions matching TRBD1. After removal of 4 bases from V and 8 bases from J, the junction contained 5 bases not matched to a gene. CDR1 SGHRS and CDR2 YFSETQ come from the germline V gene. The CDR3 has 15 amino acids. CDR3 residues: CASSPGGQGDSPLHF. In DNA form, the CDR3 reads TGCGCCAGCAGCCCTGGGGGACAGGGGGATTCACCCCTCCACTTT.

This clone is a singleton in its sample. The chain links TRBV14 to TRBJ1-2; the D is unclear. Trimming took off 1 base at V and 6 bases at J, with 15 bases between the two ends. Germline CDR1 is SGHDN and CDR2 is FVKESK. The CDR3 loop spans 15 amino acids. The CDR3 loop reads CASSQVDDNLNGYTF. As DNA, the CDR3 is TGTGCCAGCAGCCAAGTCGATGACAACCTAAATGGCTACACCTTC. Supplemented by reference TRBV14 and TRBJ1-2, the full variable domain reads EAGVTQFPSHSVIEKGQTVTLRCDPISGHDNLYWYRRVMGKEIKFLLHFVKESKQDESGMPNNRFLAERTGGTYSTLKVQPAELEDSGVYFCASSQVDDNLNGYTFGSGTRLTVV.

The gene calls are TRBV5-1 and TRBJ1-1, with a weak D call TRBD1 (5 bases). Between the trimmed V and J ends, which lost 5 bases and 1 base, there was a span of 12 bases. The CDR3 totals 14 residues. CDR1 and CDR2 from the germline V gene are SGHRS and YFSETQ. The CDR3 DNA sequence: TGCGCCAGCAGTCAGGGCCAAGCGAACACTGAAGCTTTCTTT. Its translation: CASSQGQANTEAFF.